The 2 T cell receptor beta chains below all came from one sample that was sequenced in a study of shared clonotypes between healthy human individuals. The protocol was immunoSEQ multiplex PCR, while the TCRdb copy is restricted to in-frame clones and leaves out a portion. There are hundreds of thousands of clones in the sample; about three quarters occur only once, and under 2% lies in the top ten. Sequenced sample: memory CD4+ T cells sorted from blood. The subset denotes: CD45RA-negative fraction. The receptors were sampled from a woman aged 30 to 39 in good health.

The V call is TRBV21-1, the J call TRBJ2-2; no DNA check was done on the table's D call, TRBD2. TRBV21-1 is a listed pseudogene. CDR3 length equals 14 residues. CDR3 nucleotide sequence: TGTGCCAGAAAAGCCCCGACGAACACCGGGGAGCTGTTTTTT. It is translated as CARKAPTNTGELFF.

V gene TRBV28 combines with J gene TRBJ2-3; D perhaps matches TRBD1 (6 bases). Trimming cost V 6 bases and J 6 bases, with 10 bases left between them. This CDR3 has 12 residues. Germline V gene lookup returns CDR1 MDHEN and CDR2 SYDVKM. CDR3 nucleotide sequence: TGTGCCAGCAGAACAGGGTCGGATACGCAGTATTTT. Its translation: CASRTGSDTQYF.